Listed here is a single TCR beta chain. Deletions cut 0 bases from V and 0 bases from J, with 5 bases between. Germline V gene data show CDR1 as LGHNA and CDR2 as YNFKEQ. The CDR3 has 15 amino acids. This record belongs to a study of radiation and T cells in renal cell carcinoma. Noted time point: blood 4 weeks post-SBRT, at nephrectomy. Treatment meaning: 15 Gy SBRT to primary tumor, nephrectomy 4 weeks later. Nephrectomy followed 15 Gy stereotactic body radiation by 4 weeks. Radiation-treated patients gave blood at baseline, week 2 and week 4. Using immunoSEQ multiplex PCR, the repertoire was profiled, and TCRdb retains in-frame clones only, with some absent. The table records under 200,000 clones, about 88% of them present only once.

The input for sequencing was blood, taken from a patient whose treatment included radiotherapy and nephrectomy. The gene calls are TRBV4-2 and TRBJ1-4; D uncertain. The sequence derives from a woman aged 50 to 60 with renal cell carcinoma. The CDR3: CASSQDVATNEKLFF. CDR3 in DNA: TGTGCCAGCAGCCAAGATGTTGCAACTAATGAAAAACTGTTTTTT.